Listed here are 3 T cell receptor beta chains from one sample, sequenced in a study of T cell changes during pregnancy in multiple sclerosis. Data came from immunoSEQ multiplex PCR; TCRdb stores just in-frame clones and leaves some out. The top ten clones hold about 0.9% of a sample with 80,000 to 130,000 clones, 90% to 95% of them seen once. Specimen: peripheral blood, collected before pregnancy. The origin of the receptors is a female donor with multiple sclerosis, enrolled in a pregnancy study.

This sequence joins TRBV5-1 and TRBJ1-2, with 8 positions matching TRBD1. CDR1 is SGHRS and CDR2 is YFSETQ in the germline V gene. V was clipped by 5 bases and J by 4 bases; unmatched bases: 10. The CDR3 has 15 amino acids. The CDR3 spells CASRSGQGGFYGYTF. The DNA for the CDR3 is TGCGCCAGCAGATCCGGACAGGGAGGCTTCTATGGCTACACCTTC.

This chain uses TRBV30 with TRBJ1-5, with 9 bases aligning to TRBD1. CDR1 is GTSNPN and CDR2 is SVGIG in the germline V gene (reference sequence). The CDR3 extends over 15 amino acids. The V gene end was trimmed by 3 bases and the J gene end by 6 bases; junction bases not matched to a gene: 9. CDR3 loop: CAWSFTGQGPQPQHF. The CDR3, as DNA: TGTGCCTGGAGCTTCACGGGACAGGGCCCTCAGCCCCAGCATTTT. Looking up the rest from reference TRBV30 and TRBJ1-5 gives the full variable domain: SQTIHQWPATLVQPVGSPLSLECTVEGTSNPNLYWYRQAAGRGLQLLFYSVGIGQISSEVPQNLSASRPQDRQFILSSKKLLLSDSGFYLCAWSFTGQGPQPQHFGDGTRLSIL.

The V and J genes are TRBV4-1 and TRBJ2-7; TRBD1 is a possible D gene (6 bases). The V gene lost 7 bases and the J gene lost 4 bases, with 20 bases spanning the gap. Germline V gene lookup returns CDR1 MGHRA and CDR2 YSYEKL. The CDR3 runs 15 residues. The chain's CDR3 is CASTYLHGGAYEQYF. DNA of the CDR3: TGCGCCAGCACCTACCTACATGGGGGCGCTTACGAGCAGTACTTC.